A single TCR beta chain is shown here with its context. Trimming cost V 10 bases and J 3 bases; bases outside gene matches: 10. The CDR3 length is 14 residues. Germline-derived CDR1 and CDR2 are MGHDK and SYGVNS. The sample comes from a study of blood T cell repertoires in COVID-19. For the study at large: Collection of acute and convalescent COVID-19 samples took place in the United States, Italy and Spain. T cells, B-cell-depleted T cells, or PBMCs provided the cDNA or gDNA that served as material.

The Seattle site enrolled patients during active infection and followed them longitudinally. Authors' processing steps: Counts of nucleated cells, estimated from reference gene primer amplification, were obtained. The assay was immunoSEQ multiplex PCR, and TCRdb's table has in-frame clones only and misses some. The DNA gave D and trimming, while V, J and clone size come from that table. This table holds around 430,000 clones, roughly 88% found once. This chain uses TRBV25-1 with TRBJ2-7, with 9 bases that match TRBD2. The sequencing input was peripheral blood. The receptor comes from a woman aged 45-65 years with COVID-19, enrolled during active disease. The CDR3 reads CATSPSGAHYEQYF. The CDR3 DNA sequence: TGTGCCACCTCTCCTAGCGGGGCCCACTACGAGCAGTACTTC.